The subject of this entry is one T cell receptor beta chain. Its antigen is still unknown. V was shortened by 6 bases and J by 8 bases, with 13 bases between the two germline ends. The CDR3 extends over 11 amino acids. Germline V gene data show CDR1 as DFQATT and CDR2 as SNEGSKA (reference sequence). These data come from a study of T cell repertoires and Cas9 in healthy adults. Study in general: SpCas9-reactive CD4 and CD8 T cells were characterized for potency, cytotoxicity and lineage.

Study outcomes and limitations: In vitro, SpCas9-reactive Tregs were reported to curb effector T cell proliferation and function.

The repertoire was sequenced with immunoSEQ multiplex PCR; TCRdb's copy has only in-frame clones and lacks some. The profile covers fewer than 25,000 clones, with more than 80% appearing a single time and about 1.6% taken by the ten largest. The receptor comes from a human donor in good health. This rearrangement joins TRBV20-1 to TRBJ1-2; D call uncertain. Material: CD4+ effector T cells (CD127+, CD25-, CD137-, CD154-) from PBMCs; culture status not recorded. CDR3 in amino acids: CSATRVPGYTF. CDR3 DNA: TGCAGTGCCACGAGGGTTCCCGGCTACACCTTC.